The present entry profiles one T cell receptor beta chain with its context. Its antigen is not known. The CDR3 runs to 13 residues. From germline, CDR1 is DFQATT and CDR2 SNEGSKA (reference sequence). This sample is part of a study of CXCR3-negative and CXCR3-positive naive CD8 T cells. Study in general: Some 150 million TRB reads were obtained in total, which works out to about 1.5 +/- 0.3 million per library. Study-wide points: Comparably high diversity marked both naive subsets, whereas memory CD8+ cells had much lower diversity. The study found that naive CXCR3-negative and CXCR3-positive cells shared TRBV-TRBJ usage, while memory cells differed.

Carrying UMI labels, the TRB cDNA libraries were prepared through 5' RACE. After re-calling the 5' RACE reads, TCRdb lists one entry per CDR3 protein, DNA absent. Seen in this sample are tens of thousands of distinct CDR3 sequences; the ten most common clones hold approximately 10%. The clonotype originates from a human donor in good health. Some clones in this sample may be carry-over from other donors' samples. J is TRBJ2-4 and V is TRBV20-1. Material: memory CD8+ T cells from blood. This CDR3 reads CSAREVTENIQYF.